The 12 T cell receptor beta chains below come from one sample, sequenced in a study of spatial heterogeneity in lung cancer (dated by TCRdb to 2018 to 2020). The library was prepared using 5' RACE. These reads were obtained on a NextSeq 500. The public reads were reanalyzed by TCRdb: fastp trimming at Q25, MiXCR alignment, in-frame beta chains only. Duplicate CDR3 protein sequences are folded into a single record with the most common DNA and genes. Within this sample are fewer than 45,000 distinct CDR3 sequences, with roughly 7.2% of them counted one time only. Clones ranked in the top ten supply 29% of the sample. Sample time point, as interpreted from the label and publication: sample taken at primary tumor resection. The sequencing used PBMCs, collected at surgery. These receptors all come from a female donor with early-stage non-small cell lung cancer.

The chain combines TRBV5-1 with TRBJ2-7, with D unclear. The CDR3 spans 15 residues. V was trimmed by 2 bases and J by 6 bases, leaving 18 bases between them. From germline, CDR1 is SGHRS and CDR2 YFSETQ. The CDR3 spells CASSFFGPSLSEQYF. The CDR3 nucleotides are TGCGCCAGCAGCTTCTTCGGGCCTAGTCTCTCCGAGCAGTACTTC.

Concerning this clonotype: A much larger clone sits a single nucleotide away, making a read error possible. This chain uses TRBV20-1 with TRBJ2-3, with D possibly being TRBD2 (6 bases). The CDR3 contains 13 residues. Germline V gene sequence: CDR1 DFQATT, CDR2 SNEGSKA (reference sequence). CDR3 nucleotides: TGCGGTGCGTCGACGGGGGGCACAGATACGCAGTATTTT. Protein sequence: CGASTGGTDTQYF.

This clonotype was observed at least ten times. This chain links TRBV7-2 with TRBJ2-5; 10 nucleotides agree with TRBD2. With 6 bases clipped from V and 5 bases from J, the junction kept 9 bases outside the gene matches. The CDR3 consists of 15 residues. Germline lookup yields CDR1 SGHTA and CDR2 FQGNSA. The chain's CDR3 is CASSSSGRARETQYF. CDR3 in DNA: TGTGCCAGCAGTTCGAGCGGGAGGGCCCGTGAGACCCAGTACTTC.

The rearrangement joins TRBV11-2 to TRBJ1-2; D call uncertain. This CDR3 region has 15 residues. Germline assignment: CDR1 SGHAT and CDR2 FQNNGV. V lost 6 bases and J 4 bases, leaving 18 bases between the germline ends. CDR3 in amino acids: CASSLSDGVGYGYTF. The CDR3 DNA follows: TGTGCCAGCAGTTTATCTGACGGCGTAGGCTATGGCTACACCTTC.

In its sample, this clonotype was seen many times. This chain uses TRBV6-2 or TRBV6-3 with TRBJ2-5, with 10 bases aligning to TRBD2. CDR1 is MNHEY and CDR2 is SVGEGT in the germline V gene. The CDR3 has 15 amino acids. J lost 5 bases, V lost 2 bases, and 5 bases had no gene match. CDR3 residues: CASSYGLAAKETQYF. The CDR3 DNA is TGTGCCAGCAGTTACGGACTAGCGGCTAAGGAGACCCAGTACTTC.

This clonotype came up a few times. The J gene is TRBJ1-6, the V gene TRBV2; no clear D. The V and J ends lost 5 bases and 0 bases respectively, with 11 bases between them. CDR3 size: 16 residues. Germline assignment: CDR1 SNHLY and CDR2 FYNNEI. CDR3 nucleotide sequence: TGTGCCAGCAGTTTAACAGAGAGCTCCTATAATTCACCCCTCCACTTT. Protein: CASSLTESSYNSPLHF.

This clonotype has a handful of counts. The genes are TRBV18 and TRBJ2-7, with D possibly TRBD1 on 5 matching bases. The V end lost 6 bases, the J end lost 2 bases, and 17 bases lay between the germline ends. Germline loops: CDR1 KGHSH, CDR2 LQKENI. The CDR3 is 15 amino acids. CDR3 loop: CASSSLRGDTYEQYF. CDR3 DNA sequence: TGTGCCAGCTCCTCGCTAAGGGGCGATACCTACGAGCAGTACTTC.

This clonotype was counted many times. V usage is TRBV7-2 and J usage is TRBJ2-3; D call uncertain. This CDR3 comprises 14 residues. Per the germline V gene, CDR1 is SGHTA and CDR2 is FQGNSA. Between the trimmed V and J ends, which lost 0 bases and 2 bases, there was a span of 6 bases. DNA for the CDR3: TGTGCCAGCAGCTTAGCTCGAAACACAGATACGCAGTATTTT. It encodes CASSLARNTDTQYF.

Ten or more counts support this clonotype. The chain couples TRBV5-6 to TRBJ2-7, with D maybe TRBD2 (6 bases). CDR3 length: 14 amino acids. Germline CDR1 SGHDT, CDR2 YYEEEE. The V end was cut by 2 bases, the J end by 2 bases, with 11 bases between. In DNA, the CDR3 is TGTGCCAGCAGCTTCGGGGGTCCGGCCTACGAGCAGTACTTC. Protein product: CASSFGGPAYEQYF.

This clonotype was seen repeatedly, ten times or more. The chain has TRBV20-1 and TRBJ2-1, with 10 bases that match TRBD2. This CDR3 is built from 14 residues. Germline CDR1 reads DFQATT; CDR2 reads SNEGSKA (reference sequence). CDR3 nucleotide sequence: TGCAGCCCTAGCGGGGGAAACGCCTACAATGAGCAGTTCTTC. Translated, it gives CSPSGGNAYNEQFF.

This clonotype has a count of ten or more. The gene calls are TRBV10-3 and TRBJ2-1; 8 nucleotides align to TRBD1. Germline CDR1 is ENHRY and CDR2 is SYGVKD. Losses at the gene ends were 2 bases for V and 4 bases for J; bases not matched to a gene: 10. The CDR3 contains 17 residues. This CDR3 is CAISEPRQGSGYNEQFF. The DNA of the CDR3 is TGTGCCATCAGTGAGCCGCGACAGGGGTCGGGATACAATGAGCAGTTCTTC.

This clonotype showed up many times. The DNA of the CDR3 is TGTGCCAGCATGGACAGCGAAAATGAAAAACTGTTTTTT. It encodes CASMDSENEKLFF. The J gene is TRBJ1-4, the V gene TRBV10-3; D is perhaps TRBD1 (6 bases). There are 13 residues in the CDR3. The V and J ends lost 10 bases and 5 bases respectively, with 14 bases between them. CDR1 is ENHRY, CDR2 SYGVKD, per germline.